The 21 T cell receptor beta chains below all came from one sample that was sequenced in a study of cytomegalovirus exposure and HLA in healthy donors. Amplification used 60 Vbeta primers and 13 Jbeta primers. The repertoire was sequenced with immunoSEQ multiplex PCR; TCRdb's copy has only in-frame clones and lacks some. The sample shows 70,000 to 100,000 clones, 70% to 90% of them seen only once. Sequencing was performed on PBMCs. These receptors were taken from a man between 18 and 35 years old in good health and CMV-seronegative.

The V call is TRBV14, the J call TRBJ2-5; a weak D match, TRBD2 (5 bases). The J call may not be correct, given that the DNA end is closer to TRBJ2-7. The CDR3 sequence is 15 residues long. Looked up from germline, CDR1 is SGHDN and CDR2 is FVKESK. This CDR3 is CASSQLPGLAREQYF. DNA of the CDR3: TGTGCCAGCAGCCAACTCCCGGGGTTAGCGCGCGAGCAGTACTTC.

This chain uses TRBV5-8 with TRBJ1-6; 9 nucleotides agree with TRBD1. This CDR3 is 15 amino acids long. In germline, CDR1 is SGHTS, CDR2 YDEGEE. V lost 4 bases, J lost 9 bases, and 8 bases stayed unmatched. The CDR3 sequence is CASSGGTGTPSPLHF. CDR3 DNA sequence: TGTGCCAGCAGCGGCGGGACAGGGACTCCTTCACCCCTCCACTTT.

The chain recombines TRBV9 with TRBJ1-5, with D unresolved. Trimming shortened V by 0 bases and J by 5 bases, and 12 bases separated the two germline ends. This CDR3 is 15 amino acids long. Germline values: CDR1 SGDLS, CDR2 YYNGEE. The CDR3, as DNA: TGTGCCAGCAGCGTAGGCCCTGAGGGATATCAGCCCCAGCATTTT. Translated: CASSVGPEGYQPQHF.

This clone was picked up one time. The chain links TRBV6-1 to TRBJ1-1; 7 positions match TRBD1. The CDR3 contains 14 residues. V was clipped by 6 bases and J by 6 bases; unmatched bases: 10. Germline assignment: CDR1 MNHNS and CDR2 SASEGT. In DNA form, the CDR3 reads TGTGCCAGCAGCCGAGACAGGGAACGGTCTGAAGCTTTCTTT. Translated, it gives CASSRDRERSEAFF.

This clone was observed once. The rearrangement joins TRBV30 to TRBJ1-1; 8 bases agree with TRBD1. Germline CDR1 and CDR2: GTSNPN and SVGIG (reference sequence). The CDR3 contains 16 residues. V shed 1 base, J shed 0 bases, and the junction held 7 bases outside the gene matches. The CDR3 DNA reads as TGTGCCTGGAGTGGACCAGGGGGCTTCATGAACACTGAAGCTTTCTTT. Amino acid sequence: CAWSGPGGFMNTEAFF. Based on the CDR3 plus reference TRBV30 and TRBJ1-1, the full variable domain is SQTIHQWPATLVQPVGSPLSLECTVEGTSNPNLYWYRQAAGRGLQLLFYSVGIGQISSEVPQNLSASRPQDRQFILSSKKLLLSDSGFYLCAWSGPGGFMNTEAFFGQGTRLTVV.

The chain uses TRBV6-1 and TRBJ2-5; perhaps TRBD1 as D (5 bases). The V end was cut by 8 bases, the J end by 1 base, with 11 bases between. The CDR3 is made up of 13 amino acids. The germline V gene encodes CDR1 MNHNS and CDR2 SASEGT. The CDR3 protein is CASGLDSQETQYF. The DNA for the CDR3 is TGTGCCAGCGGTCTTGACAGCCAAGAGACCCAGTACTTC.

The rearrangement links TRBV7-8 to TRBJ1-2; 8 bases are a match to TRBD1. With 5 bases clipped from V and 8 bases from J, the junction kept 10 bases outside the gene matches. CDR3 size: 14 residues. In germline, CDR1 is SGHVS, CDR2 FQNEAQ. Here the CDR3 DNA reads TGTGCCAGCAGCCCGGACAGGGCGTTTATCGGCTACACCTTC. It encodes CASSPDRAFIGYTF.

The V gene is TRBV5-4, the J gene TRBJ2-1, with D perhaps matching TRBD1 (7 bases). CDR1 is SGHNT and CDR2 is YYREEE in the germline V gene (reference sequence). Trimming took off 3 bases at V and 12 bases at J, with 16 bases between the two ends. The CDR3 contains 13 residues. CDR3 protein: CASSWGDRGGQFF. The CDR3 DNA follows: TGTGCCAGCAGCTGGGGGGACAGAGGGGGGCAGTTCTTC.

A word on this clone: One end of the junction varies from germline; a read error may be responsible. This chain joins TRBV7-9 and TRBJ1-1; 8 bases map to TRBD1. This CDR3 spans 16 amino acids. Germline V CDR1 and CDR2: SEHNR, FQNEAQ (reference sequence). The CDR3, as DNA: TGTTCCAGCAGCTCATACTACGACAGGGGAAACACTGAAGCTTTCTTT. This encodes CSSSSYYDRGNTEAFF.

The chain joins TRBV4-2 to TRBJ2-1; 8 bases align to TRBD2. V was clipped by 4 bases and J by 5 bases; unmatched bases: 13. The germline CDR1 and CDR2 sequences are LGHNA and YNFKEQ. This CDR3 spans 17 amino acids. CDR3 bases: TGTGCCAGCAGCCGAGAGGGGGGCGGGGGGCCTAACAATGAGCAGTTCTTC. Protein product: CASSREGGGGPNNEQFF.

J is TRBJ2-7 and V is TRBV11-2; TRBD1 matches 9 bases. The ends lost 5 bases at V and 2 bases at J; junction bases unmatched: 10. The length of the CDR3 is 16 residues. Per the germline V gene, CDR1 is SGHAT and CDR2 is FQNNGV. The CDR3 DNA reads TGTGCCAGCAGCACCGTCGGACAGGGGATTACCTACGAGCAGTACTTC. Amino acid sequence: CASSTVGQGITYEQYF. The full variable domain, rest sourced from reference TRBV11-2 and TRBJ2-7, is EAGVAQSPRYKIIEKRQSVAFWCNPISGHATLYWYQQILGQGPKLLIQFQNNGVVDDSQLPKDRFSAERLKGVDSTLKIQPAKLEDSAVYLCASSTVGQGITYEQYFGPGTRLTVT.

The sample holds a few counts of this clone. The genes are TRBV27 and TRBJ1-6, with D maybe TRBD1 (5 bases). V lost 3 bases, J lost 11 bases, and 14 bases lay in between. Per germline, CDR1 MNHEY and CDR2 SMNVEV (reference sequence). There are 14 residues in the CDR3. The CDR3 sequence is CASSLGPSRTPLHF. CDR3 DNA: TGTGCCAGCAGTTTGGGGCCGTCCAGAACACCCCTCCACTTT.

The gene calls are TRBV4-1 and TRBJ2-3; D is perhaps TRBD2 (6 bases). The CDR3 sequence is 16 residues long. The germline V gene encodes CDR1 MGHRA and CDR2 YSYEKL. V gave up 4 bases and J gave up 0 bases, with 14 bases separating them. In DNA, the CDR3 is TGCGCCAGCAGCCGTCGACCGGGGACTAGCACAGATACGCAGTATTTT. This gives the protein CASSRRPGTSTDTQYF.

The V and J genes are TRBV5-1 and TRBJ1-4, with 8 bases matching TRBD1. This CDR3 has 14 residues. Unmatched junction bases numbered 1, after V lost 1 base and J lost 5 bases. Per the germline V gene, CDR1 is SGHRS and CDR2 is YFSETQ. Here the CDR3 reads CASSLTGGNEKLFF. The CDR3 nucleotides are TGCGCCAGCAGCTTGACAGGGGGAAATGAAAAACTGTTTTTT.

The chain joins TRBV13 to TRBJ2-1; 7 bases match TRBD1. The J segment lost 9 bases and the V segment lost 5 bases, leaving 16 bases of the junction unmatched. The CDR3 runs 16 residues. Germline V lookup: CDR1 PRHDT, CDR2 FYEKMQ (reference sequence). The chain's CDR3 is CASSQTGTALLGEQFF. CDR3 DNA sequence: TGTGCCAGCAGCCAAACCGGGACAGCCTTGCTGGGTGAGCAGTTCTTC. Combining the CDR3 with reference TRBV13 and TRBJ2-1 gives the whole variable domain AAGVIQSPRHLIKEKRETATLKCYPIPRHDTVYWYQQGPGQDPQFLISFYEKMQSDKGSIPDRFSAQQFSDYHSELNMSSLELGDSALYFCASSQTGTALLGEQFFGPGTRLTVL.

This clone appeared once. V usage is TRBV18 and J usage is TRBJ2-1, with D possibly matching TRBD2 (7 bases). The length of the CDR3 is 18 residues. The germline V and J ends were trimmed by 2 bases and 4 bases, with 21 bases remaining between them. Germline lookup yields CDR1 KGHSH and CDR2 LQKENI. In nucleotides, the CDR3 is TGTGCCAGCTCACCAACGCTGGATTGGGGGGGCCAGTACAATGAGCAGTTCTTC. Its protein is CASSPTLDWGGQYNEQFF.

The V and J genes are TRBV6-5 and TRBJ2-5, with D maybe TRBD1 (5 bases). Gene TRBJ2-7 matches the end of the DNA better, so the J call may be wrong. The germline CDR1 and CDR2 sequences are MNHEY and SVGAGI. The length of the CDR3 is 13 residues. As DNA, the CDR3 is TGTGCCAGCAGTTACGACAGTACCTACGAGCAGTACTTC. It yields the protein CASSYDSTYEQYF.

About this clone itself: The junction departs from germline at one end; a sequencing error may be responsible. V and J are TRBV7-7 and TRBJ2-5, with D perhaps TRBD2 (5 bases). CDR3 size: 13 residues. The V gene's germline CDR1 is SSHAT and CDR2 FNYEAQ (reference sequence). The CDR3 loop reads CASSSDSAQTQYF. The CDR3 nucleotides read TGTGCTAGCAGCTCGGACTCCGCGCAGACCCAGTACTTC.

The chain combines TRBV11-2 with TRBJ2-5; 10 bases agree with TRBD2. CDR1 and CDR2 from the germline V gene are SGHAT and FQNNGV. With V trimmed by 5 bases and J by 4 bases, 10 bases remained unmatched. This CDR3 contains 16 residues. The CDR3 protein is CASSPRDSGGRETQYF. As DNA, the CDR3 is TGTGCCAGCAGCCCCCGGGATAGCGGGGGGAGAGAGACCCAGTACTTC.

The rearrangement uses TRBV28 and TRBJ2-2, with 10 bases fitting TRBD1. V lost 4 bases, J lost 4 bases, and 6 bases stayed unmatched. This CDR3 spans 16 amino acids. Germline V gives CDR1 MDHEN, CDR2 SYDVKM. The CDR3 spells CASSSPGTGVTGELFF. The CDR3, as DNA: TGTGCCAGCAGTTCCCCTGGGACAGGGGTCACCGGGGAGCTGTTTTTT.

The CDR3 DNA reads TGTGCCACCAGCAGACCACGGAGCTCCTACAATGAGCAGTTCTTC. Amino acids: CATSRPRSSYNEQFF. This chain joins TRBV15 and TRBJ2-1; unclear D gene. CDR3 size: 15 residues. Trimming cost V 2 bases and J 0 bases, with 8 bases left between them. Per germline, CDR1 LNHNV and CDR2 YYDKDF (reference sequence).